The next 30 T cell receptor beta chains were all read from a single sample in a study of blood T cell repertoires in COVID-19. The assay was immunoSEQ multiplex PCR, and TCRdb's table has in-frame clones only and misses some. The sample carries 200,000 to 300,000 clones, roughly 90% recorded once. What was sequenced was peripheral blood. These receptors all stem from a man aged 25-45 years with active or convalescent COVID-19.

A single count supports this clone. The chain joins TRBV6-5 to TRBJ1-2, with TRBD1 as a possible D gene (6 bases). CDR1 and CDR2 from the germline V gene are MNHEY and SVGAGI. V was cut by 5 bases and J by 1 base, with 14 bases left in between. The CDR3 totals 15 residues. CDR3: CASSLGRGLNYGYTF. As DNA, the CDR3 is TGTGCCAGCAGTCTCGGGCGGGGGCTTAACTATGGCTACACCTTC.

The chain combines TRBV12-3 or TRBV12-4 with TRBJ1-6; D uncertain. This CDR3 has 13 amino acids. Trimming took off 6 bases at V and 7 bases at J, with 10 bases between the two ends. Here the CDR3 reads CASSLTMNSPLHF. CDR3 coding DNA: TGTGCCAGCAGCCTGACAATGAATTCACCCCTCCACTTT.

The CDR3 loop reads CASSDDSHPNTEAFF. The CDR3 nucleotides read TGTGCCAGCAGTGACGATTCACACCCGAACACTGAAGCTTTCTTT. The V and J genes are TRBV6-4 and TRBJ1-1; unclear D gene. Germline V lookup: CDR1 MRHNA, CDR2 SNTAGT. The V end was cut by 2 bases, the J end by 1 base, with 11 bases between. CDR3 length equals 15 residues.

The CDR3 DNA sequence: TGTGCCAGCAGTTCTGGCAGGGAGGGCGGTCAGCCCCAGCATTTT. It is translated as CASSSGREGGQPQHF. The chain employs TRBV6-5 and TRBJ1-5; D might be TRBD1 (5 bases). Germline loops: CDR1 MNHEY, CDR2 SVGAGI. The V end was cut by 4 bases, the J end by 6 bases, with 16 bases between. There are 15 residues in the CDR3.

A remark on this clone: At one boundary the junction diverges from the germline segment, which might be a read error. V usage is TRBV13 and J usage is TRBJ2-7; the match to TRBD1 covers 9 bases. The CDR3 contains 14 residues. In germline, CDR1 is PRHDT, CDR2 FYEKMQ (reference sequence). CDR3 protein: CASSSGTGSYGQYF. CDR3 in DNA: TGTGCCAGCAGCTCCGGGACAGGGTCCTACGGGCAGTACTTC.

This chain uses TRBV7-6 with TRBJ1-6; no clear D. Trimming stripped 5 bases from V and 9 bases from J, with 17 bases between. Per germline, CDR1 SGHVS and CDR2 FNYEAQ. The CDR3 spans 15 residues. This CDR3 reads CASSLTAIESSPLHF. The CDR3 bases are TGTGCCAGCAGCCTAACCGCAATAGAAAGTTCACCCCTCCACTTT.

The chain links TRBV19 to TRBJ1-5; D is unclear. CDR1 and CDR2 (germline): LNHDA, SQIVND (reference sequence). This CDR3 contains 12 residues. Trimming took off 6 bases at V and 3 bases at J, with 6 bases between the two ends. CDR3 sequence (DNA): TGTGCCAGTAGCCCCCTCAATCAGCCCCAGCATTTT. Translated, it gives CASSPLNQPQHF.

Notes on this clone: In the same sample, other DNA sequences code for this CDR3. The CDR3: CASSPSWTGNTEAFF. CDR3 bases: TGTGCCAGCTCACCATCTTGGACAGGGAACACTGAAGCTTTCTTT. V is TRBV18 and J is TRBJ1-1, with 7 nucleotides matching TRBD1. The trim removed 2 bases at V and 1 base at J, leaving 4 bases unmatched. The CDR3 has 15 amino acids. Germline V gene lookup returns CDR1 KGHSH and CDR2 LQKENI. The whole variable domain, filled in from reference TRBV18 and TRBJ1-1, reads NAGVMQNPRHLVRRRGQEARLRCSPMKGHSHVYWYRQLPEEGLKFMVYLQKENIIDESGMPKERFSAEFPKEGPSILRIQQVVRGDSAAYFCASSPSWTGNTEAFFGQGTRLTVV.

The CDR3: CASSLTAPGLRLYGYTF. CDR3 DNA sequence: TGTGCCAGCAGTTTAACCGCCCCGGGTCTCCGTCTCTATGGCTACACCTTC. The genes are TRBV27 and TRBJ1-2, with no clear D. Germline V gene sequence: CDR1 MNHEY, CDR2 SMNVEV (reference sequence). CDR3 size: 17 residues. Trimming removed 2 bases from V and 4 bases from J, with 20 bases in between.

The chain has TRBV4-1 and TRBJ1-2; 10 bases map to TRBD1. The germline CDR1 and CDR2 sequences are MGHRA and YSYEKL. The CDR3 runs 16 residues. The V gene end was trimmed by 0 bases and the J gene end by 3 bases; junction bases not matched to a gene: 4. The CDR3 is CASSQEKTGGYYGYTF. CDR3 DNA sequence: TGCGCCAGCAGCCAAGAAAAGACAGGGGGCTACTATGGCTACACCTTC.

The chain is built from TRBV2 and TRBJ1-3; perhaps TRBD1 as D (6 bases). CDR1 and CDR2 from the germline V gene are SNHLY and FYNNEI. The CDR3 covers 18 residues. The V gene lost 5 bases and the J gene lost 0 bases, with 20 bases spanning the gap. CDR3: CASSPDRLLLNSGNTIYF. CDR3 DNA: TGTGCCAGCAGTCCCGACAGGCTGCTTCTTAACTCTGGAAACACCATATATTTT.

CDR3: CASSLDSFGGDQPQHF. CDR3 coding DNA: TGTGCCAGCTCACTCGACAGTTTTGGGGGGGATCAGCCCCAGCATTTT. The V gene is TRBV18, the J gene TRBJ1-5; tentative D call: TRBD1 (5 bases). V gave up 4 bases and J gave up 5 bases, with 18 bases separating them. Germline loops: CDR1 KGHSH, CDR2 LQKENI. There are 16 residues in the CDR3.

The chain is built from TRBV6-6 and TRBJ2-7, with D possibly being TRBD2 (5 bases). Trimming shortened V by 8 bases and J by 2 bases, and 10 bases separated the two germline ends. The CDR3 spans 12 residues. Per the germline V gene, CDR1 is MNHNY and CDR2 is SVGAGI (reference sequence). CDR3 in amino acids: CASERGPYEQYF. The CDR3 DNA reads as TGTGCCAGCGAACGGGGTCCCTACGAGCAGTACTTC.

CDR3 sequence (DNA): TGTGCCAGCAGCTTGGCAAGGACAGGGAGGAGGGATGAAAAACTGTTTTTT. The encoded protein is CASSLARTGRRDEKLFF. This chain joins TRBV7-8 and TRBJ1-4; 8 bases line up with TRBD1. The germline V gene has CDR1 SGHVS and CDR2 FQNEAQ. The CDR3 extends over 17 amino acids. The V segment lost 3 bases and the J segment 6 bases; nucleotides outside the gene matches: 12.

V is TRBV3-1 (or the pseudogene TRBV3-2) and J is TRBJ1-2; no definite D call. This CDR3 region has 12 residues. Trimming took 2 bases from V and 3 from J, leaving 4 bases between them. Per the germline V gene, CDR1 is LGHDT and CDR2 is YNNKEL (reference sequence). CDR3 region: CASSQIDYGYTF. The CDR3 DNA follows: TGTGCCAGCAGCCAAATAGACTATGGCTACACCTTC.

The chain is built from TRBV10-2 and TRBJ1-5; TRBD1 matches at 7 bases. The germline V gene encodes CDR1 WSHSY and CDR2 SAAADI. J gave up 5 bases and V 2 bases, and 3 bases lay outside the gene matches. The CDR3 has 14 amino acids. CDR3 sequence reads: CASSEGRGDQPQHF. CDR3 in DNA: TGCGCCAGCAGTGAGGGCAGGGGGGATCAGCCCCAGCATTTT.

The rearrangement uses TRBV19 and TRBJ2-7, with 9 bases that match TRBD2. V shed 3 bases and J 5 bases; nucleotides not matched to a gene: 8. This CDR3 is built from 15 residues. Germline values: CDR1 LNHDA, CDR2 SQIVND (reference sequence). CDR3 bases: TGTGCCAGTAGTATTGGGGAGGCTAGCGGGGACGAGCAGTACTTC. Residues: CASSIGEASGDEQYF.

The chain joins TRBV19 to TRBJ2-7; D is ambiguous. The CDR3 contains 13 residues. Germline V CDR1 and CDR2: LNHDA, SQIVND (reference sequence). The V and J ends lost 1 base and 5 bases respectively, with 9 bases between them. The CDR3 reads CASSIARKDEQYF. The CDR3, as DNA: TGTGCCAGTAGTATAGCCAGGAAGGACGAGCAGTACTTC.

Regarding this clone: The identical CDR3 is also encoded by other nucleotide sequences in the sample. V and J are TRBV7-9 and TRBJ2-7; the D gene is possibly TRBD1 (5 bases). Trimming removed 3 bases from V and 3 bases from J, with 6 bases in between. The length of the CDR3 is 12 residues. The germline gives CDR1 SEHNR, CDR2 FQNEAQ (reference sequence). The CDR3 region is CASSFDSYEQYF. CDR3 sequence (DNA): TGTGCCAGCAGCTTTGACAGCTACGAGCAGTACTTC.

The chain has TRBV7-2 and TRBJ2-1, with 8 bases fitting TRBD1. V lost 4 bases to trimming and J lost 4 bases; unmatched junction nucleotides: 9. The germline V gene encodes CDR1 SGHTA and CDR2 FQGNSA. The CDR3 is 16 amino acids. CDR3 region: CASSSTGTGGYNEQFF. The CDR3 coding sequence is TGTGCCAGCAGCTCCACCGGGACAGGAGGTTACAATGAGCAGTTCTTC.

The V and J genes are TRBV4-1 and TRBJ1-6; D gene uncertain. The CDR3 is 16 residues long. The germline CDR1 and CDR2 sequences are MGHRA and YSYEKL. Trimming stripped 0 bases from V and 4 bases from J, with 10 bases between. Here the CDR3 DNA reads TGCGCCAGCAGCCAAGAACCCTCTAATTATAATTCACCCCTCCACTTT. Translation: CASSQEPSNYNSPLHF.

This clone was found once. The rearrangement links TRBV4-3 to TRBJ1-6; D may be TRBD1 (6 bases). Germline V gene sequence: CDR1 LGHNA, CDR2 YSLEER. V dropped 1 base and J dropped 7 bases, with 17 bases sitting between them. CDR3 length equals 17 residues. Here the CDR3 DNA reads TGCGCCAGCAGCCAAGTTCCCGAGCAGGGGCCCAATTCACCCCTCCACTTT. This encodes CASSQVPEQGPNSPLHF.

The gene calls are TRBV25-1 and TRBJ1-2, with 7 bases that match TRBD1. The germline V gene encodes CDR1 MGHDK and CDR2 SYGVNS. V trimming: 1 base; J trimming: 6 bases; junction bases outside the gene matches: 2. The CDR3 spans 13 residues. The CDR3 coding sequence is TGTGCCAGCAGTGAATTTCAGGGGGATGGCTACACCTTC. Amino acids: CASSEFQGDGYTF.

The chain links TRBV11-2 to TRBJ2-7, with D perhaps matching TRBD1 (5 bases). Trimming removed 1 base at V and 2 bases at J, with 12 bases between. Per germline, CDR1 SGHAT and CDR2 FQNNGV. The CDR3 covers 15 residues. The CDR3 DNA sequence: TGTGCCAGCAGCTTAGTGCAGGGTGGAGCCTACGAGCAGTACTTC. Its protein is CASSLVQGGAYEQYF.

V gene TRBV30 combines with J gene TRBJ2-1; 8 bases align to TRBD2. The length of the CDR3 is 12 residues. The germline V gene encodes CDR1 GTSNPN and CDR2 SVGIG (reference sequence). V was clipped by 3 bases and J by 6 bases; unmatched bases: 1. DNA for the CDR3: TGTGCCTGGAGGAGCGGGGGCAATGAGCAGTTCTTC. It codes for CAWRSGGNEQFF.

The V gene is TRBV29-1, the J gene TRBJ2-5, with 14 bases lining up with TRBD2. The length of the CDR3 is 14 residues. Trimming removed 6 bases from V and 7 bases from J; junction bases left unmatched: 7. The V gene's germline CDR1 is SQVTM and CDR2 ANQGSEA. This chain's CDR3 is CSVTRLAGGRTQYF. CDR3 in DNA: TGCAGCGTCACCCGACTAGCGGGGGGGCGGACCCAGTACTTC.

The gene calls are TRBV12-3 or TRBV12-4 and TRBJ1-4; D possibly corresponds to TRBD1 (6 bases). The CDR3 has 13 amino acids. The V gene lost 8 bases and the J gene lost 7 bases, with 14 bases spanning the gap. In DNA form, the CDR3 reads TGTGCCAGCGGGCAGGACAGTTTTGAAAAACTGTTTTTT. Protein: CASGQDSFEKLFF.

The chain joins TRBV9 to TRBJ2-5; 9 bases line up with TRBD2. The trim removed 3 bases at V and 5 bases at J, leaving 11 bases unmatched. CDR1 is SGDLS, CDR2 YYNGEE, per germline. The CDR3 is 16 amino acids. The CDR3 is CASSASLAGQGETQYF. The CDR3 DNA reads TGTGCCAGCAGCGCGTCACTAGCGGGCCAGGGGGAGACCCAGTACTTC.

J is TRBJ2-5 and V is TRBV27; D may be TRBD2 (6 bases). This CDR3 is 13 amino acids long. CDR1 MNHEY and CDR2 SMNVEV come from the germline V gene (reference sequence). V lost 1 base, J lost 4 bases, and 7 bases lay in between. CDR3 DNA: TGTGCCAGCAGTTTATACGGGGGAGAGACCCAGTACTTC. It encodes CASSLYGGETQYF.

The V gene is TRBV6-5, the J gene TRBJ1-2; D perhaps matches TRBD1 (5 bases). This CDR3 region has 12 residues. V lost 2 bases and J 8 bases, leaving 9 bases between the germline ends. Looked up from germline, CDR1 is MNHEY and CDR2 is SVGAGI. CDR3 sequence: CASSYGGIGYTF. The CDR3 region has the DNA TGTGCCAGCAGTTACGGGGGGATCGGCTACACCTTC.